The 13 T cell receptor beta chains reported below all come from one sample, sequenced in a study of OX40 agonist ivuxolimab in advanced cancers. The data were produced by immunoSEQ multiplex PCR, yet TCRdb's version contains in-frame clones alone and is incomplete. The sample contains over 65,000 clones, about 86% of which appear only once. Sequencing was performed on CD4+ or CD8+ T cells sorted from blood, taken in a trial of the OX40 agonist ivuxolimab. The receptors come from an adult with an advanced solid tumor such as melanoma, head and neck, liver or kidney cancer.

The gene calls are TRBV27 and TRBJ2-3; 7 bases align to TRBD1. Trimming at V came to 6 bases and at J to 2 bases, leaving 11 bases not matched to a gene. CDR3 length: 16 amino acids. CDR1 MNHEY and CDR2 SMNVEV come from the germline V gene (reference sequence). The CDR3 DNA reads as TGTGCCAGCAGGGGGTTCACAGGGGCTGACACAGATACGCAGTATTTT. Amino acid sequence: CASRGFTGADTDTQYF.

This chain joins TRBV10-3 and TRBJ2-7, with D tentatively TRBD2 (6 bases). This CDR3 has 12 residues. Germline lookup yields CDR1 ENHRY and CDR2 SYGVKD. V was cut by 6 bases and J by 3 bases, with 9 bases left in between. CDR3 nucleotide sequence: TGTGCCATCAGCGGAGGGTTCTACGAGCAGTACTTC. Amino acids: CAISGGFYEQYF.

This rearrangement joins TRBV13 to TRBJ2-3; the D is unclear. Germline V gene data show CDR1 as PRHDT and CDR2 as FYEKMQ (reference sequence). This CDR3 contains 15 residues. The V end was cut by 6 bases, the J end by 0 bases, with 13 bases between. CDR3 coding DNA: TGTGCCAGCAGAAAGTACACCACTAGCACAGATACGCAGTATTTT. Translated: CASRKYTTSTDTQYF.

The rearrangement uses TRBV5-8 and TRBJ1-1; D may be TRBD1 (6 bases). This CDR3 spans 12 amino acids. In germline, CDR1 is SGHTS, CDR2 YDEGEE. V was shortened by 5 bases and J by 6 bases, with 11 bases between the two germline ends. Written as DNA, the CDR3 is TGTGCCAGCAGACGACAGGTGTCTGAAGCTTTCTTT. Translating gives CASRRQVSEAFF.

In nucleotides, the CDR3 is TGTGCCAGCAGTGAGGACAGGGGCAATCAGCCCCAGCATTTT. Translating gives CASSEDRGNQPQHF. The chain has TRBV2 and TRBJ1-5; TRBD1 aligns across 8 bases. The CDR3 length is 14 residues. The ends lost 3 bases at V and 2 bases at J; junction bases unmatched: 0. CDR1 SNHLY and CDR2 FYNNEI come from the germline V gene.

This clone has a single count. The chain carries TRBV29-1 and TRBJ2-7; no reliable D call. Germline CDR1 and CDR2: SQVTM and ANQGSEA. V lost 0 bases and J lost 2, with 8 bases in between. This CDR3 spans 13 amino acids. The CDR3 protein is CSVEDLNTYEQYF. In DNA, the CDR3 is TGCAGCGTTGAAGATCTGAATACCTACGAGCAGTACTTC.

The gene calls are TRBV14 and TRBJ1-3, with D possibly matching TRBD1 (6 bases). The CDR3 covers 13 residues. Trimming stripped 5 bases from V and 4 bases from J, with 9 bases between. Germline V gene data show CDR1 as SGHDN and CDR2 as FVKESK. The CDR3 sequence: CASSGTTGNTIYF. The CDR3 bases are TGTGCCAGCAGCGGGACAACAGGAAACACCATATATTTT.

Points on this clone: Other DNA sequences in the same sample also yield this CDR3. CDR3 in amino acids: CSVEGRGAYEQYF. CDR3 DNA sequence: TGCAGCGTTGAAGGTCGGGGGGCTTACGAGCAGTACTTC. V gene TRBV29-1 combines with J gene TRBJ2-7, with TRBD2 as a possible D gene (7 bases). V lost 1 base and J lost 4, with 11 bases in between. Per the germline V gene, CDR1 is SQVTM and CDR2 is ANQGSEA. The CDR3 extends over 13 amino acids.

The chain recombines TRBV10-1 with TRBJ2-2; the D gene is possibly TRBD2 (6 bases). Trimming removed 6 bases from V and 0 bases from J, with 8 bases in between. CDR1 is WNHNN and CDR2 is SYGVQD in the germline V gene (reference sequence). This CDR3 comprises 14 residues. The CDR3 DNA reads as TGCGCCAGCAGCAGCGGGTCGAACACCGGGGAGCTGTTTTTT. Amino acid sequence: CASSSGSNTGELFF.

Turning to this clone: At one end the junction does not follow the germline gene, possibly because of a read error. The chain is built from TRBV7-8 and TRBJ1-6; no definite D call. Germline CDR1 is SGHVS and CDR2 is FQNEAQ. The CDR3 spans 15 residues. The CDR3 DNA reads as TGTGCCAGCAGCTTAGTAGGGAGTAGTAATTCATCCCTCCACTTT. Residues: CASSLVGSSNSSLHF.

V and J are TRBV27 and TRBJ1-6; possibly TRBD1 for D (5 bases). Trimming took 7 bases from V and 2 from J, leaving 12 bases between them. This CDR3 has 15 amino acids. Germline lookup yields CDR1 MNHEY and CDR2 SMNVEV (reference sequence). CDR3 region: CASKNRGAYNSPLHF. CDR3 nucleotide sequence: TGTGCCAGCAAGAACCGAGGGGCCTATAATTCACCCCTCCACTTT.

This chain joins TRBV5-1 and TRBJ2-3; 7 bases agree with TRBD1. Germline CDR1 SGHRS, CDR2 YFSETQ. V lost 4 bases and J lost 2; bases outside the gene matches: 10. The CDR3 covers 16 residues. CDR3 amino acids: CASSATAQGVTDTQYF. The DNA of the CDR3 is TGCGCCAGCAGCGCCACGGCGCAGGGGGTCACAGATACGCAGTATTTT.

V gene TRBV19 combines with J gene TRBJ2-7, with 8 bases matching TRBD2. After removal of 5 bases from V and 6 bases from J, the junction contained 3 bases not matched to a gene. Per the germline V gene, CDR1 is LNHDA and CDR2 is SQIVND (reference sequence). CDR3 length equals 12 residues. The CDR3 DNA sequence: TGTGCCAGTAGTTGGCTAGCGGGCGAGCAGTACTTC. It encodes CASSWLAGEQYF.